This T cell receptor beta chain was identified in a study of T cells after yellow fever vaccination. Study overall: Where fractions had low cell numbers, libraries were prepared from them with the SMART-Seq v4 Ultra Low Input RNA kit. Findings and limits, study-wide: Clones from primary vaccination mostly reappeared after the booster (over 95% CD4, around 90% CD8).

This clonotype was detected a few times. The antigen is unknown. Trimming took off 10 bases at V and 5 bases at J, with 8 bases between the two ends. This CDR3 has 10 amino acids. Germline V CDR1 and CDR2: MDHEN, SYDVKM. Synthesis of TCR cDNA relied on 5'RACE template switching, which attached a universal primer site and UMIs. MiXCR, applied by TCRdb to the 5' RACE reads, yields one record per CDR3 protein. This sample has approximately 300,000 distinct CDR3 sequences, with about 10% found just once. This clonotype was sampled from a man between 18 and 29 years old who received the YFV17D yellow fever vaccine. The V gene is TRBV28, the J gene TRBJ2-5; D possibly corresponds to TRBD1 (6 bases). Sequenced material: CD4+ T cells sorted from PBMCs, taken 45 days after the yellow fever booster vaccination. The CDR3 loop reads CATQGETQYF. Written as DNA, the CDR3 is TGTGCCACCCAGGGGGAGACCCAGTACTTC.